This T cell receptor (beta chain) was identified in a study of T-cell memory formation after mild COVID-19. Whole-study results and caveats: Contracting clones from day 15 to 85 had balanced CD4/CD8; later expanders favoured CD4+.

Each CDR3 protein gets one entry after TCRdb re-called the 5' RACE reads with MiXCR. The data contain around 390,000 distinct CDR3 sequences, about a sixth of them seen just once; the ten biggest clones take up roughly a fifth. Details on this clonotype: Its target is unknown.

The V end was cut by 4 bases, the J end by 5 bases, with 11 bases between. This CDR3 region has 13 residues. Germline V gives CDR1 MNHEY, CDR2 SVGEGT. The sample comprised PBMCs or a T cell subset sorted from them (not recorded which). J is TRBJ2-5 and V is TRBV6-2 or TRBV6-3; D is unclear. This TCR was recovered from a man in his late teens or twenties who had mild COVID-19 (a few samples of this study predate the infection). Cell type and time point are not known. Here the CDR3 DNA reads TGTGCCAGCAGTTTTCTAGTGGGCGAGACCCAGTACTTC. Its protein is CASSFLVGETQYF.